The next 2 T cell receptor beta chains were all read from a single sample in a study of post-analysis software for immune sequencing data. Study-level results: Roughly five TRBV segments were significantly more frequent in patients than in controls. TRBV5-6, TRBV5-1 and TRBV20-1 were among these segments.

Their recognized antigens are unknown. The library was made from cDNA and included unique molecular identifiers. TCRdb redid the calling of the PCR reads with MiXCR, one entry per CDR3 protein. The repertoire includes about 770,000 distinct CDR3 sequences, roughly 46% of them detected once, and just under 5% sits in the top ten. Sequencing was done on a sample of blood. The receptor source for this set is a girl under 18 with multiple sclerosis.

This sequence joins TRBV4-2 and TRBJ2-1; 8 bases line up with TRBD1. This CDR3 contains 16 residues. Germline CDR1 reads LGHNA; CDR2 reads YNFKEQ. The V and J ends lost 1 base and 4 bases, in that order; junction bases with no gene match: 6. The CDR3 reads CASSQVEQGVYNEQFF. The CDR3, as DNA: TGTGCCAGCAGCCAAGTCGAACAGGGGGTGTACAATGAGCAGTTCTTC.

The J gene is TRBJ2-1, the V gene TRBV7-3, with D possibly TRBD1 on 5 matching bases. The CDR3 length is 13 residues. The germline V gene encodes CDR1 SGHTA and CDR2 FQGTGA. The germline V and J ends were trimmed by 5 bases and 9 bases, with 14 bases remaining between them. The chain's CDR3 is CASSAQGVGEQFF. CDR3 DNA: TGTGCCAGCAGCGCCCAAGGGGTCGGTGAGCAGTTCTTC. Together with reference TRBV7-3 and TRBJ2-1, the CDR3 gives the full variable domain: GAGVSQTPSNKVTEKGKYVELRCDPISGHTALYWYRQSLGQGPEFLIYFQGTGAADDSGLPNDRFFAVRPEGSVSTLKIQRTERGDSAVYLCASSAQGVGEQFFGPGTRLTVL.